The T cell receptor beta chain under discussion was sequenced for a study of T-cell reconstitution after alpha-beta-depleted transplantation in children. This clonotype was counted once. V was clipped by 7 bases and J by 0 bases, with 6 bases between them. CDR3 length: 13 amino acids. Germline V CDR1 and CDR2: SNHLY, FYNNEI. During its preparation, the TCRbeta library received unique molecular identifiers. From the PCR reads, TCRdb called clonotypes with MiXCR, one entry per CDR3 protein. In the table there are roughly 490,000 distinct CDR3 sequences, around 10% of which are singletons. The specimen was PBMCs, mostly from graft donor cells, collected 180 days after TCRalphabeta/CD19-depleted stem cell transplant. The clonotype originates from a female patient aged 2-9 years who had a stem cell transplant for aplastic anemia, so the T cells may come from the graft donor. The rearrangement links TRBV2 to TRBJ2-2; D call uncertain. CDR3 DNA sequence: TGTGCCAGCAAAAGATCGAACACCGGGGAGCTGTTTTTT. It yields the protein CASKRSNTGELFF. Complete variable domain (other parts from reference TRBV2 and TRBJ2-2): EPEVTQTPSHQVTQMGQEVILRCVPISNHLYFYWYRQILGQKVEFLVSFYNNEISEKSEIFDDQFSVERPDGSNFTLKIRSTKLEDSAMYFCASKRSNTGELFFGEGSRLTVL.